The rows below give T cell receptor beta chains drawn from one sample of a study of blood T cell repertoires in COVID-19. Here immunoSEQ multiplex PCR was the method, and the copy in TCRdb shows in-frame clones only, minus some. The data hold 150,000 to 200,000 clones, with 78% observed a single time. Source material: PBMCs or T cells enriched from blood (not recorded which). The receptor source for this set is a woman between 50 and 59 years old who had recovered from COVID-19. Each CDR3 is given with its conserved first and last residue. D genes are given only for firm matches. Some rows have no size entry. The others give once, few or many, or a class for an expanded clone.

. . TRBV3-1/TRBV3-2 CASSQTSGAWEKLFF
. . TRBV10-1 CASTPTGHLQETQYF
. . TRBV7-2 CASSLHYDRLNEQFF
few . TRBV18 CASSPPGQGYTEAFF
many TRBD2 TRBV7-3 CASSSSSGRGNEQFF
. TRBD1 TRBV5-4 CASSAGQGSSYNEQFF
. . TRBV29-1 CSGGQETQYF
. TRBD2 TRBV5-1 CASSWTSGRGAGELFF
. . TRBV18 CASSPDGGNQPQHF
. . TRBV10-3 CAISDPRLSEQYF
. . TRBV28 CASSSYLDRHNNEQFF
. TRBD2 TRBV27 CASSSLKGLAGTDTQYF
. . TRBV28 CASSLSGYEQYF
. . TRBV30 CAWREEFSGNTIYF
once TRBD1 TRBV5-1 CASRQNTGGFSYNEQFF
. TRBD1 TRBV28 CASARGQDYGHTF
once . TRBV3-1/TRBV3-2 CASSQDSGQNTEAFF
. TRBD1 TRBV19 CASSMGQHKETQYF
. . TRBV30 CAWSVGLARPHIYEQYF
. TRBD1 TRBV3-1/TRBV3-2 CASSPQGALGNSNQPQHF
. . TRBV10-3 CAISESNGLATRLYEQYF
. . TRBV28 CASSFPGSLNQPQHF
. TRBD1 TRBV18 CASSPPGGGTGGRQTQYF
. . TRBV4-3 CASSQDLQRSSYNEQFF
once . TRBV2 CASSEGLAGRQPQHF
. TRBD1 TRBV2 CASSPLDRGDEKLFF
. . TRBV7-8 CASSLKYGELFF
. TRBD1 TRBV7-2 CASSSGQAFSNQPQHF
. . TRBV28 CASSLIDRTTNEQFF
. . TRBV27 CASSFRGDSPLHF
. . TRBV19 CASSIGGVGYNEQFF
. TRBD2 TRBV11-2 CASSDTGTSGIRQFF
. . TRBV7-9 CASSFAQTRAGELFF
many TRBD1 TRBV6-2/TRBV6-3 CASSYSQGALGTEAFF
. TRBD1 TRBV5-1 CASRRGQGEETQYF
. . TRBV7-9 CASRADITNEKLFF
. TRBD2 TRBV11-3 CASSQAGTSGLSTDTQYF
few TRBD1 TRBV20-1 CSASGGQGNYGYTF
. TRBD2 TRBV5-1 CASSLRTSGTDTQYF
. . TRBV10-1 CASSGPTEGGNTEAFF
. TRBD1 TRBV4-2 CASSQVTPGTGNEKLFF
. . TRBV9 CASSQTSGTPDEQYF
. . TRBV5-1 CASSYGGSGQPQHF
. . TRBV28 CASSPPPANYNEQFF
once TRBD2 TRBV6-2/TRBV6-3 CASSYSPGRGFEQFF
once . TRBV27 CASSLMRASYNEQFF
. . TRBV5-1 CASSLEQGYEQYF
few . TRBV6-5 CASRKPGNKQYF